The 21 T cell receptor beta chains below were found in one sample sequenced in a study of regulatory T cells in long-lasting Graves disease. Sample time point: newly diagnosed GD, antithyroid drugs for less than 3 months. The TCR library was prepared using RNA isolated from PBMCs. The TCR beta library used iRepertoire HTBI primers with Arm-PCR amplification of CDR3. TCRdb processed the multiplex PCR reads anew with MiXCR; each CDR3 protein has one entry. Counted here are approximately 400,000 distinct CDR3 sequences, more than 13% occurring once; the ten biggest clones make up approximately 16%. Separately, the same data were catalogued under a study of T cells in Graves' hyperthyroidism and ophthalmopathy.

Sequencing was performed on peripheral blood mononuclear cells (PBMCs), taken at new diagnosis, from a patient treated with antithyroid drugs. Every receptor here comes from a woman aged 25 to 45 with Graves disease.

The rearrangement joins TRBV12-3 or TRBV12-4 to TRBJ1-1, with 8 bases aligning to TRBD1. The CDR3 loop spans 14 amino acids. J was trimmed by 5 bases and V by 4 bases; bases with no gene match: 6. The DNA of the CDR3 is TGTGCCAGCAGTTCACAGGGGGGTGCGACTGAAGCTTTCTTT. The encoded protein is CASSSQGGATEAFF.

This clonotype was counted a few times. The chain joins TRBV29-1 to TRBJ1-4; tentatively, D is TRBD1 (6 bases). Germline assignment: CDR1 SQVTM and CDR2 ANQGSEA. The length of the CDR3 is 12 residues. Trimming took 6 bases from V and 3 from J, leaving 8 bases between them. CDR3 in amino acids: CSVGHSNEKLFF. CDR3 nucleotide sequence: TGCAGCGTGGGACACTCTAATGAAAAACTGTTTTTT.

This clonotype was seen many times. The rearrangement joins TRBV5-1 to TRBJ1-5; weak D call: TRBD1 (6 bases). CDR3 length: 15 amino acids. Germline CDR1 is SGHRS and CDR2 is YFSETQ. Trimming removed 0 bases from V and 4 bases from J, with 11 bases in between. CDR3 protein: CASSLAGTGNQPQHF. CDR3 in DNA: TGCGCCAGCAGCTTGGCAGGCACAGGGAATCAGCCCCAGCATTTT.

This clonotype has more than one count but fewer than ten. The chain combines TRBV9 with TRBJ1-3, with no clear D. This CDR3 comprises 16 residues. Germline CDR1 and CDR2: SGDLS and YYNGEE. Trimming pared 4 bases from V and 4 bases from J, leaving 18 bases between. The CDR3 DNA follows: TGTGCCAGCAGCCCAGACACCAAAGTCTCAGGAAACACCATATATTTT. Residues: CASSPDTKVSGNTIYF.

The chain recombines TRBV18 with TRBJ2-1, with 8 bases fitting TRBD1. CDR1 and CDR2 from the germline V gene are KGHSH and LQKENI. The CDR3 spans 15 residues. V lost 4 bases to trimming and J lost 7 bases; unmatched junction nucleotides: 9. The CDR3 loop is CASSQPLTGGNEQFF. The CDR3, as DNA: TGTGCCAGCTCACAACCCCTAACAGGGGGGAATGAGCAGTTCTTC.

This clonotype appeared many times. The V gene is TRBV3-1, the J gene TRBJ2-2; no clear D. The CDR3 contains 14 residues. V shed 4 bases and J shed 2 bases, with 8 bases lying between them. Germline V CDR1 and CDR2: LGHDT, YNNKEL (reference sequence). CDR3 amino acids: CASSPGSNTGELFF. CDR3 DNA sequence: TGTGCCAGCAGCCCTGGATCCAACACCGGGGAGCTGTTTTTT.

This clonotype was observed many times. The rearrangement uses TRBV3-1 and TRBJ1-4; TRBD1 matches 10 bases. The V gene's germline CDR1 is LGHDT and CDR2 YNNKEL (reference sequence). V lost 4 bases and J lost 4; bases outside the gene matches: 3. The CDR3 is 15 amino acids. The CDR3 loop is CASSPGTGDNEKLFF. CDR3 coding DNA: TGTGCCAGCAGCCCCGGGACAGGGGATAATGAAAAACTGTTTTTT.

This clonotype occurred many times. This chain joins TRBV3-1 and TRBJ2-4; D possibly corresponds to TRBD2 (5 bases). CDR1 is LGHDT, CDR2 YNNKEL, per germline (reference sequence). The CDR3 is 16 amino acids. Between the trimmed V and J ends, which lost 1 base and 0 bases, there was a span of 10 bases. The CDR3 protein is CASSQGELLAKNIQYF. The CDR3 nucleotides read TGTGCCAGCAGCCAAGGGGAGTTACTAGCCAAAAACATTCAGTACTTC. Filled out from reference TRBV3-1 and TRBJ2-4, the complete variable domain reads DTAVSQTPKYLVTQMGNDKSIKCEQNLGHDTMYWYKQDSKKFLKIMFSYNNKELIINETVPNRFSPKSPDKAHLNLHINSLELGDSAVYFCASSQGELLAKNIQYFGAGTRLSVL.

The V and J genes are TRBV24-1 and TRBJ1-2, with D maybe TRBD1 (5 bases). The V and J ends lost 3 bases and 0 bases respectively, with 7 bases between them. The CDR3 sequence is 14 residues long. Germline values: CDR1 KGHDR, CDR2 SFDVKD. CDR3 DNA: TGTGCCACCAGTGATCCAGGGTCTAACTATGGCTACACCTTC. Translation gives CATSDPGSNYGYTF.

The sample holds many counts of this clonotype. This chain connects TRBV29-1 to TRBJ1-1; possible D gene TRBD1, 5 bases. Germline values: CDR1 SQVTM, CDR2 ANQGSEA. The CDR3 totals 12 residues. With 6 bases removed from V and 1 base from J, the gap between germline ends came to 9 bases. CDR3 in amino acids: CSVIDRNTEAFF. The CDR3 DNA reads TGCAGCGTCATCGACAGGAACACTGAAGCTTTCTTT.

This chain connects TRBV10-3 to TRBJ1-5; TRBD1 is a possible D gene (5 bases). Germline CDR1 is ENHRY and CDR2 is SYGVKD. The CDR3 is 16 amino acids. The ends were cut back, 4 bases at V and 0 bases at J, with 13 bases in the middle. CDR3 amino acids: CAISGGTGYSNQPQHF. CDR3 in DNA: TGTGCCATCAGTGGAGGGACGGGTTATAGCAATCAGCCCCAGCATTTT.

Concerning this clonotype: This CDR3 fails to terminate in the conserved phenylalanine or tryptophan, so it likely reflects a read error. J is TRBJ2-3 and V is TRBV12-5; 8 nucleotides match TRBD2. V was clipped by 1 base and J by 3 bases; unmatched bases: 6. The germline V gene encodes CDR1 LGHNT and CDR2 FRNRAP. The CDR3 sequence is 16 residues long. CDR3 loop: CASGLAAGVGTDTQYL. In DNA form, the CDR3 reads TGTGCTAGTGGTTTGGCAGCGGGAGTGGGAACAGATACGCAGTATCTT.

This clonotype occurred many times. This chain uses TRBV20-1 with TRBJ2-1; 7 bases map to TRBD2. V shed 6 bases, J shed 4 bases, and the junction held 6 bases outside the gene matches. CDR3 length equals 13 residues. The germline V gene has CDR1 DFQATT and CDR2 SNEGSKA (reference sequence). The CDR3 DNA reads TGCAGTGCAGAGCGGGGAGATTACAATGAGCAGTTCTTC. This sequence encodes CSAERGDYNEQFF.

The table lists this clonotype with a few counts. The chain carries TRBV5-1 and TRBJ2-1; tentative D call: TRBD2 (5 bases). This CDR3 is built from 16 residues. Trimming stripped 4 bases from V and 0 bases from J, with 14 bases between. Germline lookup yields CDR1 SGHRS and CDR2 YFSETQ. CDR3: CASSPQTGTSYNEQFF. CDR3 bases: TGCGCCAGCAGCCCCCAGACGGGAACCTCCTACAATGAGCAGTTCTTC.

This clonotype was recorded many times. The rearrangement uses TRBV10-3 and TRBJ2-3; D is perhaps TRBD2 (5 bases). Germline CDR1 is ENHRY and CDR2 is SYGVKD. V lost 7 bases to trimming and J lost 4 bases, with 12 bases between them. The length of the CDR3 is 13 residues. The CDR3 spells CAITPTIADTQYF. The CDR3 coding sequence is TGTGCCATCACTCCGACTATTGCAGATACGCAGTATTTT.

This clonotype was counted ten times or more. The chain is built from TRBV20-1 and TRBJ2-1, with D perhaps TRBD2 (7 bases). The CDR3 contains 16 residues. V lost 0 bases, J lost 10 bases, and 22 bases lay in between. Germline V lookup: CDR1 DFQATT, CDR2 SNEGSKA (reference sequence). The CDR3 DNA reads TGCAGTGCTAGAGATGCCGTGGTAGCGGGTCAGGGGGAGCAGTTCTTC. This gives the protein CSARDAVVAGQGEQFF.

The CDR3 DNA reads as TGTGCCACCAGCAGAGATAAGGGGACAGGCCAAGAGACCCAGTACTTC. Protein: CATSRDKGTGQETQYF. V gene TRBV15 combines with J gene TRBJ2-5; 8 bases agree with TRBD1. CDR3 size: 16 residues. CDR1 and CDR2 (germline): LNHNV, YYDKDF (reference sequence). With 0 bases clipped from V and 1 base from J, the junction kept 4 bases outside the gene matches.

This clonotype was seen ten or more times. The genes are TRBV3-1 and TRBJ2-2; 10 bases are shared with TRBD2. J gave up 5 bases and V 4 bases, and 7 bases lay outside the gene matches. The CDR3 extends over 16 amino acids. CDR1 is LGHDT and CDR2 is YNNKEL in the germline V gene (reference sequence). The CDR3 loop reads CASSRRSGRETGELFF. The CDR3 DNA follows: TGTGCCAGCAGCCGACGAAGCGGGAGGGAGACCGGGGAGCTGTTTTTT.

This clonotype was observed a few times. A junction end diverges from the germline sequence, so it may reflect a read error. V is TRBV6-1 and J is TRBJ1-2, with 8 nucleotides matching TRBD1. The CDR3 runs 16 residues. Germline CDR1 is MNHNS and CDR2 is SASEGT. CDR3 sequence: CTSSYGPGQERNGYTF. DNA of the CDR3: TGTACCAGCAGCTACGGACCGGGACAGGAACGTAATGGCTACACCTTC.

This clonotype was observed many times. The CDR3 coding sequence is TGCGCCAGCAGCCCGGCCGAATCCTACGAGCAGTACTTC. It yields the protein CASSPAESYEQYF. The J gene is TRBJ2-7, the V gene TRBV5-1; D unclear. The CDR3 runs 13 residues. Per the germline V gene, CDR1 is SGHRS and CDR2 is YFSETQ. The V end lost 4 bases, the J end lost 1 base, and 9 bases lay between the germline ends.

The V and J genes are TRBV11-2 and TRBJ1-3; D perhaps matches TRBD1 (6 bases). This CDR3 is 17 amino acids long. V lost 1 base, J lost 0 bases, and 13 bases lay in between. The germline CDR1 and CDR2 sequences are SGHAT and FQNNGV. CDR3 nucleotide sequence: TGTGCCAGCAGCTTAGGTGGGGGCCCGACCTCTGGAAACACCATATATTTT. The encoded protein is CASSLGGGPTSGNTIYF. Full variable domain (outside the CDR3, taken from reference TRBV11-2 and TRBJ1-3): EAGVAQSPRYKIIEKRQSVAFWCNPISGHATLYWYQQILGQGPKLLIQFQNNGVVDDSQLPKDRFSAERLKGVDSTLKIQPAKLEDSAVYLCASSLGGGPTSGNTIYFGEGSWLTVV.